This T cell receptor beta chain was captured by sequencing in a study of T cells in localized non-small cell lung cancer. The study, taken as a whole, reports: Turning up in adjacent lung were a median approximately 58 of the top 100 tumor clones. Uninvolved adjacent lung had the highest recorded T cell clonality, with tumor below it. Only one tumor region was sequenced, so heterogeneity remains possible.

Sequencing used immunoSEQ multiplex PCR; TCRdb keeps in-frame clones, though not all of them. The table has around 53,000 clones, around three quarters seen once. The CDR3 loop spans 14 amino acids. Germline values: CDR1 SSHAT, CDR2 FNYEAQ (reference sequence). On this clone: Its antigen is still unknown. At one end the junction does not follow the germline gene, possibly because of a read error.

The clonotype originates from a woman aged 35 to 69 with stage II lung adenocarcinoma. The source was PBMCs, collected before any cancer treatment. The rearrangement uses TRBV7-7 and TRBJ2-5, with D perhaps matching TRBD2 (6 bases). CDR3 amino acids: CASSLAGGQETQYF. In DNA, the CDR3 is TGTGCTAGCAGCTTAGCCGGGGGCCAAGAGACCCAGTACTTC.